A selection of T cell receptor beta chains follows, all from one sample in a study of blood T cells in healthy people across ages. TCRdb processed the 5' RACE reads anew with MiXCR; each CDR3 protein has one entry. The table shows a few hundred thousand distinct CDR3 sequences, with 25% to 30% occurring only once. The sequenced material came from blood. The receptors originated from a woman aged 70-85 years in good health. Each CDR3 is given with its conserved first and last residue. Fields, in order: clone size, D gene, J gene, V gene, CDR3 protein, CDR3 DNA. The D gene is left open where the match is weak. Expanded clones are given a class, and other clones once, few, many or no size at all.

clone size: NA; D gene: TRBD2; J gene: TRBJ2-2; V gene: TRBV5-1; CDR3 protein: CASSPSGDTGELFF; CDR3 DNA: TGCGCCAGCAGCCCTAGCGGGGACACCGGGGAGCTGTTTTTT
clone size: few; D gene: TRBD1; J gene: TRBJ2-5; V gene: TRBV7-2; CDR3 protein: CASSHWDRDGETQYF; CDR3 DNA: TGTGCCAGCAGCCACTGGGACAGGGACGGAGAGACCCAGTACTTC
clone size: NA; D gene: NA; J gene: TRBJ2-5; V gene: TRBV7-3; CDR3 protein: CASSSVGGGTQYF; CDR3 DNA: TGTGCCAGCAGCTCCGTGGGTGGTGGGACCCAGTACTTC
clone size: few; D gene: NA; J gene: TRBJ1-2; V gene: TRBV7-2; CDR3 protein: CASSLVRSSYGYTF; CDR3 DNA: TGTGCCAGCAGCTTAGTTCGGTCATCCTATGGCTACACCTTC
clone size: few; D gene: NA; J gene: TRBJ2-1; V gene: TRBV7-3; CDR3 protein: CASSPASSRDEQFF; CDR3 DNA: TGTGCCAGCAGCCCCGCGTCGTCTAGGGATGAGCAGTTCTTC
clone size: few; D gene: TRBD2; J gene: TRBJ2-2; V gene: TRBV30; CDR3 protein: CASSSGGPYTGELFF; CDR3 DNA: TGTGCCTCCTCTAGCGGGGGTCCTTACACCGGGGAGCTGTTTTTT
clone size: many; D gene: NA; J gene: TRBJ2-5; V gene: TRBV20-1; CDR3 protein: CSASPLGLQETQYF; CDR3 DNA: TGCAGTGCTTCACCCTTAGGGCTTCAAGAGACCCAGTACTTC
clone size: few; D gene: NA; J gene: TRBJ2-1; V gene: TRBV4-3; CDR3 protein: CASSQDRGGEQFF; CDR3 DNA: TGCGCCAGCAGCCAAGACCGGGGCGGTGAGCAGTTCTTC
clone size: once; D gene: TRBD1; J gene: TRBJ2-5; V gene: TRBV6-1; CDR3 protein: CASRDQGAIRKQYF; CDR3 DNA: TGTGCCAGCAGAGACCAGGGGGCCATCCGTAAGCAGTACTTC
clone size: few; D gene: TRBD2; J gene: TRBJ2-1; V gene: TRBV6-5; CDR3 protein: CASSYSGTSGGNEQFF; CDR3 DNA: TGTGCCAGCAGTTACTCGGGGACTAGCGGGGGCAATGAGCAGTTCTTC
clone size: many; D gene: NA; J gene: TRBJ1-3; V gene: TRBV7-9; CDR3 protein: CANQPGGAGNTIYF; CDR3 DNA: TGTGCCAACCAACCGGGGGGCGCTGGAAACACCATATATTTT
clone size: NA; D gene: TRBD1; J gene: TRBJ2-1; V gene: TRBV2; CDR3 protein: CASFRGIGYNEQFF; CDR3 DNA: TGTGCCAGTTTCAGGGGGATAGGGTACAATGAGCAGTTCTTC
clone size: NA; D gene: TRBD1; J gene: TRBJ2-7; V gene: TRBV5-6; CDR3 protein: CASSPRQGHYEQYF; CDR3 DNA: TGTGCCAGCAGCCCCCGACAGGGACACTACGAGCAGTACTTC
clone size: NA; D gene: NA; J gene: TRBJ2-5; V gene: TRBV6-2/TRBV6-3; CDR3 protein: CASNLRRGGQETQYF; CDR3 DNA: TGTGCCAGCAACCTCCGGAGGGGGGGCCAAGAGACCCAGTACTTC
clone size: NA; D gene: TRBD1; J gene: TRBJ1-2; V gene: TRBV10-3; CDR3 protein: CAISGDRGYTF; CDR3 DNA: TGTGCCATCAGTGGGGACAGAGGCTACACCTTC
clone size: few; D gene: NA; J gene: TRBJ2-7; V gene: TRBV12-3/TRBV12-4; CDR3 protein: CASSLSGWGPYF; CDR3 DNA: TGTGCCAGCAGTTTAAGCGGCTGGGGTCCGTACTTC
clone size: NA; D gene: NA; J gene: TRBJ2-5; V gene: TRBV4-1; CDR3 protein: CASSSLERGQETQYF; CDR3 DNA: TGCGCCAGCAGCTCCCTGGAGAGGGGGCAAGAGACCCAGTACTTC
clone size: many; D gene: TRBD1; J gene: TRBJ1-2; V gene: TRBV5-5; CDR3 protein: CASSPPDRGRGGYTF; CDR3 DNA: TGTGCCAGCAGCCCCCCGGACAGGGGAAGAGGGGGCTACACCTTC
clone size: NA; D gene: NA; J gene: TRBJ2-3; V gene: TRBV20-1; CDR3 protein: CSASAHTLLSTDTQYF; CDR3 DNA: TGCAGTGCTAGTGCTCATACGTTGCTTAGCACAGATACGCAGTATTTT
clone size: NA; D gene: NA; J gene: TRBJ2-3; V gene: TRBV9; CDR3 protein: CAISPTGPRYGTDTQYF; CDR3 DNA: TGTGCCATCAGCCCAACGGGGCCCAGGTATGGCACAGATACGCAGTATTTT
clone size: few; D gene: NA; J gene: TRBJ2-5; V gene: TRBV10-3; CDR3 protein: CAIRGTGRRETQYF; CDR3 DNA: TGTGCCATCAGAGGGACGGGGAGACGGGAGACCCAGTACTTC
clone size: NA; D gene: NA; J gene: TRBJ1-5; V gene: TRBV20-1; CDR3 protein: CSAREGRVNQPQHF; CDR3 DNA: TGCAGTGCTAGGGAGGGGCGGGTCAATCAGCCCCAGCATTTT
clone size: NA; D gene: NA; J gene: TRBJ1-5; V gene: TRBV7-2; CDR3 protein: CASSLWEGQPQHF; CDR3 DNA: TGTGCCAGCAGCTTATGGGAAGGACAGCCCCAGCATTTT
clone size: NA; D gene: TRBD1; J gene: TRBJ1-1; V gene: TRBV6-2/TRBV6-3; CDR3 protein: CASSRIGTVNTEALF; CDR3 DNA: TGTGCCAGCAGTCGAATAGGGACAGTGAACACTGAAGCTCTCTTT
clone size: NA; D gene: NA; J gene: TRBJ2-5; V gene: TRBV7-3; CDR3 protein: CASSRRAGETQYF; CDR3 DNA: TGTGCCAGCAGTCGGAGGGCCGGTGAGACCCAGTACTTC
clone size: NA; D gene: TRBD1; J gene: TRBJ1-6; V gene: TRBV5-5; CDR3 protein: CASSLWLLRTGTASPLHF; CDR3 DNA: TGTGCCAGCAGCTTGTGGCTTTTACGGACAGGGACCGCTTCACCCCTCCACTTT
clone size: NA; D gene: NA; J gene: TRBJ2-7; V gene: TRBV7-9; CDR3 protein: CASSLGHSSRSYEQYF; CDR3 DNA: TGTGCCAGCAGTTTAGGTCATTCTAGCCGCTCCTACGAGCAGTACTTC
clone size: few; D gene: NA; J gene: TRBJ1-2; V gene: TRBV6-5; CDR3 protein: CASSYSDRGNYGYTF; CDR3 DNA: TGTGCCAGCAGTTACTCGGACCGCGGAAACTATGGCTACACCTTC
clone size: NA; D gene: NA; J gene: TRBJ2-6; V gene: TRBV20-1; CDR3 protein: CRLREGGNGANVLTF; CDR3 DNA: TGCAGATTACGAGAGGGGGGTAATGGGGCCAACGTCCTGACTTTC
clone size: NA; D gene: NA; J gene: TRBJ2-5; V gene: TRBV20-1; CDR3 protein: CSAESPVGVETQYF; CDR3 DNA: TGCAGTGCAGAGAGTCCAGTGGGGGTTGAGACCCAGTACTTC
clone size: NA; D gene: NA; J gene: TRBJ2-5; V gene: TRBV10-3; CDR3 protein: CAISEEKLKTQYF; CDR3 DNA: TGTGCCATCAGTGAAGAAAAGTTGAAGACCCAGTACTTC
clone size: few; D gene: NA; J gene: TRBJ2-5; V gene: TRBV10-3; CDR3 protein: CAISEFGQGQETQYF; CDR3 DNA: TGTGCCATCAGTGAGTTTGGTCAGGGACAAGAGACCCAGTACTTC
clone size: NA; D gene: NA; J gene: TRBJ1-6; V gene: TRBV28; CDR3 protein: CASLRGANSPLHF; CDR3 DNA: TGTGCCAGCCTACGCGGGGCGAATTCACCCCTCCACTTT